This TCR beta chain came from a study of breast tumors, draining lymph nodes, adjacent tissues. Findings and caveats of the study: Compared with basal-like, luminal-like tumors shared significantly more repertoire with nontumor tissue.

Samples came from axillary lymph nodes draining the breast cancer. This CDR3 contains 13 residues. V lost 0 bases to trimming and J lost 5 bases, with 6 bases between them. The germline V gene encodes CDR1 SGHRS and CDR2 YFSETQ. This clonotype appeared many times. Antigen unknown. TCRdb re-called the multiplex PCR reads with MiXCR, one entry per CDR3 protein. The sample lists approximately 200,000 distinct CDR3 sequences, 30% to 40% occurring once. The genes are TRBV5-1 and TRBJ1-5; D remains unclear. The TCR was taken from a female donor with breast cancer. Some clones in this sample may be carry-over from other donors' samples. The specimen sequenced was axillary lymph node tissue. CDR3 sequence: CASSLDPDQPQHF. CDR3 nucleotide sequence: TGCGCCAGCAGCTTGGACCCTGATCAGCCCCAGCATTTT.